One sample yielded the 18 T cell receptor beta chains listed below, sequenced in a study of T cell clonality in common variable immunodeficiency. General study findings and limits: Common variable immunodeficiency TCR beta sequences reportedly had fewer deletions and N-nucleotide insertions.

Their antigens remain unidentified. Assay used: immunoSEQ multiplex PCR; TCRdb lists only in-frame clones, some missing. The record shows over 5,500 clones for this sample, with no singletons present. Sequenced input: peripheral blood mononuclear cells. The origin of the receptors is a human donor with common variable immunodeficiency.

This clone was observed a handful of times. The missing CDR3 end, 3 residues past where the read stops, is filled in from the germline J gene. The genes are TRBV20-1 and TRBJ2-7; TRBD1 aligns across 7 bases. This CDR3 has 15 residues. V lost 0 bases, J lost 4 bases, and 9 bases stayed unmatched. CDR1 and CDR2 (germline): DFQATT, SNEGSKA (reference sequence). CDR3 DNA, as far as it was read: TGCAGTGCTAGAGATAACACAGGGGCTGGGTACGAG. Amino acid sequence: CSARDNTGAGYE. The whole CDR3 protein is CSARDNTGAGYEQYF.

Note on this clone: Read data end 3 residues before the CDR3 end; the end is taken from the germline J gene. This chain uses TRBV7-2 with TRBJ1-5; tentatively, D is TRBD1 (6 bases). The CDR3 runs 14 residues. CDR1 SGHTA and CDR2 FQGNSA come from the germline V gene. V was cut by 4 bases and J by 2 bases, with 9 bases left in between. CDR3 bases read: TGTGCCAGCAGCTCCCGACAGGGCAATCAGCCC. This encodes CASSSRQGNQP. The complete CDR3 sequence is CASSSRQGNQPQHF.

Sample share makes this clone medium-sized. The CDR3 protein is CASTNKGNTIYF. The CDR3 DNA, read in part, is TGTGCCAGTACAAACAAAGGGAACACC. The chain links TRBV19 to TRBJ1-3, with no clear D. The read is 3 residues too short to cover the CDR3 end, so that end is filled in from the germline J gene. The CDR3 is made up of 12 amino acids. Trimming stripped 7 bases from V and 7 bases from J, with 11 bases between. From germline, CDR1 is LNHDA and CDR2 SQIVND (reference sequence).

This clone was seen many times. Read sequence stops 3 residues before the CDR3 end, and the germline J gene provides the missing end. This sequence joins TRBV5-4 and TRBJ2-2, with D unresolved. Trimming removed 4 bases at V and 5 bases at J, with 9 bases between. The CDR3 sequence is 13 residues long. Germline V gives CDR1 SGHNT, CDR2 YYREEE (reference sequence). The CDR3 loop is CASSVRATGELFF. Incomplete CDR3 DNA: TGTGCCAGCAGCGTTAGAGCGACCGGGGAG. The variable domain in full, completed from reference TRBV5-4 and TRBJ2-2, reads ETGVTQSPTHLIKTRGQQVTLRCSSQSGHNTVSWYQQALGQGPQFIFQYYREEENGRGNFPPRFSGLQFPNYSSELNVNALELDDSALYLCASSVRATGELFFGEGSRLTVL.

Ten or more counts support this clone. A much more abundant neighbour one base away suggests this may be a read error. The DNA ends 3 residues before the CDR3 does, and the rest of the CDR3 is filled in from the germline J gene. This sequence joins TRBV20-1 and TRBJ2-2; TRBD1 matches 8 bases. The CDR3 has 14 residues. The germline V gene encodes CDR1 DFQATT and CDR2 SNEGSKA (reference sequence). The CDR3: CSASLRGRLEKLFF. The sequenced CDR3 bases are TGCAGTGCTAGCCTCAGGGGGCGACTAGAAAAG.

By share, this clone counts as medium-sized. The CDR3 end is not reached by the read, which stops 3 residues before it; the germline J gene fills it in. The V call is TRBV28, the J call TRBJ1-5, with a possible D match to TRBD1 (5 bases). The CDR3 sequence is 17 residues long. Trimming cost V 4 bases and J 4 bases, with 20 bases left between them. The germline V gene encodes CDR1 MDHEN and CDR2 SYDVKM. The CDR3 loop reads CASSSIQWGRGNQPQHF. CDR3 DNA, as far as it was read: TGTGCCAGCAGTTCAATTCAATGGGGCAGAGGTAATCAGCCC.

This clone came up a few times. This CDR3 is CASRSGTGRETQYF. CDR3 DNA, as far as it was read: TGTGCCAGCAGGTCGGGGACAGGGCGGGAGACC. The genes are TRBV11-3 and TRBJ2-5, with 9 bases that match TRBD1. The missing CDR3 end, 3 residues past where the read stops, is filled in from the germline J gene. Per the germline V gene, CDR1 is SGHNT and CDR2 is YENEEA. After removal of 6 bases from V and 5 bases from J, the junction contained 7 bases not matched to a gene. The CDR3 totals 14 residues.

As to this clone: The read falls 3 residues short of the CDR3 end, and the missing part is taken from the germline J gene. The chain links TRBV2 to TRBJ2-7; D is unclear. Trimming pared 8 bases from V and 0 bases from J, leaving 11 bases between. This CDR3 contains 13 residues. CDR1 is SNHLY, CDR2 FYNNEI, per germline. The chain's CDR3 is CASDSVGSYEQYF. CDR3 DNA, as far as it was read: TGTGCCAGCGACTCGGTCGGCTCCTACGAG.

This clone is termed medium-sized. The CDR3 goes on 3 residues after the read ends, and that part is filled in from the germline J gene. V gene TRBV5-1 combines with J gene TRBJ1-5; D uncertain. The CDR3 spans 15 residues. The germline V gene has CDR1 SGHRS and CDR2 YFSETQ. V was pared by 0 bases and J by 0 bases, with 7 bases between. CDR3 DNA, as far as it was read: TGCGCCAGCAGCTTGGAAGGCGGTAGCAATCAGCCC. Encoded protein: CASSLEGGSNQP. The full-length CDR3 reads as CASSLEGGSNQPQHF.

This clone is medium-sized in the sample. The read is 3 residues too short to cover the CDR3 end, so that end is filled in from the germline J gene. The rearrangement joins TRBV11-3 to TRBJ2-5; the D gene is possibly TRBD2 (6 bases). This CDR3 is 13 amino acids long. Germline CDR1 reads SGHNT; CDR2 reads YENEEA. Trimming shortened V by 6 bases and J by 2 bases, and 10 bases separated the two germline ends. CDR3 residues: CASRAGVQETQYF. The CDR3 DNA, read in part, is TGTGCCAGCAGAGCGGGTGTTCAAGAGACC. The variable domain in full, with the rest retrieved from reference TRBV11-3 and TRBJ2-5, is EAGVVQSPRYKIIEKKQPVAFWCNPISGHNTLYWYLQNLGQGPELLIRYENEEAVDDSQLPKDRFSAERLKGVDSTLKIQPAELGDSAVYLCASRAGVQETQYFGPGTRLLVL.

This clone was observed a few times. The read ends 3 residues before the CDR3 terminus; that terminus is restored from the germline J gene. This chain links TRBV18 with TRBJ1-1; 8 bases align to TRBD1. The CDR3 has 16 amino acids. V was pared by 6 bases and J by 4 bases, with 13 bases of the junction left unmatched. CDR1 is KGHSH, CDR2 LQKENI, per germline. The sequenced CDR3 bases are TGTGCCAGCTCCCCCCGGGGACAGGAAGAGGGCACTGAA. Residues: CASSPRGQEEGTE. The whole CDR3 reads CASSPRGQEEGTEAFF.

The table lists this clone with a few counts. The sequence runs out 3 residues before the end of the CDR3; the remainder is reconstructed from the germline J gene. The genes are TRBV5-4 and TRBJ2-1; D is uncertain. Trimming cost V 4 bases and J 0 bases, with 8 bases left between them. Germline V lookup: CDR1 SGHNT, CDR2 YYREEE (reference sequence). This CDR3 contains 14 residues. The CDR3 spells CASSVRSSYNEQFF. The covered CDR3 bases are TGTGCCAGCAGCGTTAGAAGCTCCTACAATGAG.

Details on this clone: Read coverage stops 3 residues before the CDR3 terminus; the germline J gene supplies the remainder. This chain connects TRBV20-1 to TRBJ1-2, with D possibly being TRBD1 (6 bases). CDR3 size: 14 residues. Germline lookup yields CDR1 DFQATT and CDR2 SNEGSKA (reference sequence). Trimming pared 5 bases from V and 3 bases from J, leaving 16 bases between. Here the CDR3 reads CSASGGGGDYGYTF. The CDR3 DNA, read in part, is TGCAGTGCTTCCGGGGGAGGGGGGGACTATGGC.

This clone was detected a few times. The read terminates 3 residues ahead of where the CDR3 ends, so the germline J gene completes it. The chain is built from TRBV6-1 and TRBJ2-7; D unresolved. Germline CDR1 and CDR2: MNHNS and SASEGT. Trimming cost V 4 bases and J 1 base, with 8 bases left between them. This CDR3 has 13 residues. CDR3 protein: CASSVQASYEQYF. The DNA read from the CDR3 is TGTGCCAGCAGTGTTCAGGCATCCTACGAG.

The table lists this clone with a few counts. The CDR3 bases that were read are TGTGCCAGCAGCTTAATCAGGCGCGGGAATGAG. It translates to CASSLIRRGNE. The CDR3 reads in full as CASSLIRRGNEQFF. The genes are TRBV7-3 and TRBJ2-1; perhaps TRBD2 as D (5 bases). Read data end 3 residues before the CDR3 end; the end is taken from the germline J gene. This CDR3 spans 14 amino acids. The germline V gene encodes CDR1 SGHTA and CDR2 FQGTGA. V was trimmed by 1 base and J by 7 bases, leaving 11 bases between them. Using reference TRBV7-3 and TRBJ2-1 for the parts outside the CDR3, the full variable domain is GAGVSQTPSNKVTEKGKYVELRCDPISGHTALYWYRQSLGQGPEFLIYFQGTGAADDSGLPNDRFFAVRPEGSVSTLKIQRTERGDSAVYLCASSLIRRGNEQFFGPGTRLTVL.

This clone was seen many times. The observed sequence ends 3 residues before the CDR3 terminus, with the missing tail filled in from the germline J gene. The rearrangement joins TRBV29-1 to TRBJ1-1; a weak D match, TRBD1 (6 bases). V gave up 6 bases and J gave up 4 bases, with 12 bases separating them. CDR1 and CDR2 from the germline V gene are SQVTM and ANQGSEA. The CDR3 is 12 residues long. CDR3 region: CSVVGGGTEAFF. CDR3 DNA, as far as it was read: TGCAGCGTAGTTGGAGGGGGCACTGAA.

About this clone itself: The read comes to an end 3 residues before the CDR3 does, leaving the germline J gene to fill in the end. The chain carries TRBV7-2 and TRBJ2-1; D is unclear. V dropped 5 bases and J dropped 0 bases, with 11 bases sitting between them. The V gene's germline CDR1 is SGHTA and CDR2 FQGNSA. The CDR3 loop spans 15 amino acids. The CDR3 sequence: CASSLSRSSYNEQFF. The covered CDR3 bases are TGTGCCAGCAGCCTCAGCAGGAGCTCCTACAATGAG.

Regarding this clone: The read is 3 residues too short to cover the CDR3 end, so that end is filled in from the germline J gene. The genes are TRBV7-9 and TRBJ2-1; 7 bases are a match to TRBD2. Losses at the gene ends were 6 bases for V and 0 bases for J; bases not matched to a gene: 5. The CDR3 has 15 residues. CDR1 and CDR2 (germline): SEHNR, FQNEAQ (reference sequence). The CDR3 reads CASRLSGVSYNEQFF. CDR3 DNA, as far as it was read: TGTGCCAGCAGACTAAGCGGGGTCTCCTACAATGAG.